These T cell receptor beta chains were read from a single sample in a study of molecular identifiers for immune sequencing clone quantification. TCRdb passed the PCR reads through MiXCR, listing each CDR3 protein once. The repertoire consists of more than 300,000 distinct CDR3 sequences, with 20% to 25% occurring once and the leading ten covering under 0.95%. Input material: naive CD8+ T cells from blood, with Jurkat cell RNA spiked in. The receptors were gathered from a human donor in good health. Some libraries in this study had Jurkat cell RNA spiked in. Both conserved end residues are part of each CDR3. D genes are given only for firm matches. Clone size, where shown, is once, few, many, or a class for clones that have expanded.

v_gene	d_gene	j_gene	abundance	CDR3nt	CDR3aa
TRBV20-1	.	TRBJ2-6	many	TGCAGTGCTACCGGGGCCAACGTCCTGACTTTC	CSATGANVLTF
TRBV24-1	.	TRBJ2-3	.	TGTGCCACCAGTGATTTGAAGGGCGGCACAGATACGCAGTATTTT	CATSDLKGGTDTQYF
TRBV7-9	TRBD1	TRBJ2-7	many	TGTGCCAGCAGCCCCGGGACAGTAGACGAGCAGTACTTC	CASSPGTVDEQYF
TRBV2	TRBD1	TRBJ2-5	many	TGTGCCAGCAACGAAAGGGATACGACAGGGCCCCGAGAGACCCAGTACTTC	CASNERDTTGPRETQYF
TRBV28	TRBD1	TRBJ1-1	.	TGTGCCAGCAGTTTAGTGCTACTTCAGGGGGGCACTGAAGCTTTCTTT	CASSLVLLQGGTEAFF
TRBV24-1	.	TRBJ2-3	many	TGTGCCACCAGTGATTTCGGCACAGATACGCAGTATTTT	CATSDFGTDTQYF
TRBV7-3	.	TRBJ2-1	many	TGTGCCAGCAGCTCCCACAGGGCTTCGGACAATGAGCAGTTCTTC	CASSSHRASDNEQFF
TRBV6-2/TRBV6-3	.	TRBJ2-7	.	TGTGCCAGCAGTTCAGGGGATCCCGAGGACGAGCAGTACTTC	CASSSGDPEDEQYF
TRBV20-1	TRBD2	TRBJ2-7	many	TGCAGTGCTAGAACGGGGGGGCTTATCTACGAGCAGTACTTC	CSARTGGLIYEQYF
TRBV10-3	.	TRBJ2-1	few	TGTGCCATCAGTGATAAGGTCAATGAGCAGTTCTTC	CAISDKVNEQFF
TRBV7-9	.	TRBJ2-7	few	TGTGCCAGCAGCCCAGGTGATGGTTTGGGTATCGAGCAGTACTTC	CASSPGDGLGIEQYF
TRBV6-2/TRBV6-3	.	TRBJ2-7	once	TGTGCCAGCTGGGGGAATCCCACCTACGAGCAGTACTTC	CASWGNPTYEQYF
TRBV5-1	TRBD1	TRBJ1-1	many	TGCGCCAGCAGCGTGGGACAGGGACTGACTGAAGCTTTCTTT	CASSVGQGLTEAFF
TRBV4-1	.	TRBJ2-5	many	TGCGCCAGCAGCCAAGAAGAACGACAAGGGGAGACCCAGTACTTC	CASSQEERQGETQYF
TRBV9	.	TRBJ1-5	.	TGTGCCAGCAGCGTAGATGAAGGCAATCAGCCCCAGCATTTT	CASSVDEGNQPQHF
TRBV7-9	.	TRBJ2-1	few	TGTGCCAGCAGCTTGCCTGAAAACAATGAGCAGTTCTTC	CASSLPENNEQFF
TRBV2	.	TRBJ1-1	many	TGTGCCAGCAGTGGTCCCGATATGGGCACTGAAGCTTTCTTT	CASSGPDMGTEAFF
TRBV15	TRBD2	TRBJ2-3	many	TGTGCCACCAGCAGAGAACGGTCTAGCGGGGGGGAGACAGATACGCAGTATTTT	CATSRERSSGGETDTQYF
TRBV3-1	.	TRBJ2-7	many	TGTGCCAGCAGCCAAGATTTGGCTAGCAGATACGAGCAGTACTTC	CASSQDLASRYEQYF
TRBV7-9	TRBD2	TRBJ2-3	many	TGTGCCAGCAGCCGAACCGGGACTAGCGGGGCCCCAGATACGCAGTATTTT	CASSRTGTSGAPDTQYF
TRBV27	.	TRBJ2-7	many	TGTGCCAGCAGCTTAGGGTCAGGGACCTACGAGCAGTACTTC	CASSLGSGTYEQYF
TRBV2	.	TRBJ1-3	many	TGTGCCAGCAGTGTCGACACCCAGAGCTCTGGAAACACCATATATTTT	CASSVDTQSSGNTIYF
TRBV13	TRBD2	TRBJ2-3	many	TGTGCCAGCAGCTTAAGCCAGGCTAGCGGGAGGTTTACGCAGTATTTT	CASSLSQASGRFTQYF
TRBV11-2	TRBD1	TRBJ2-7	many	TGTGCCAGCAGCTTATTAGGACAGGGATACTACGAGCAGTACTTC	CASSLLGQGYYEQYF
TRBV5-1	TRBD1	TRBJ1-1	many	TGCGCCAGCAGCCGGGACAGGGGGCAATTGGAGAACACTGAAGCTTTCTTT	CASSRDRGQLENTEAFF
TRBV4-3	.	TRBJ2-5	many	TGCGCCAGCAGCCAAGATATAGCAGGGAAAGAGACCCAGTACTTC	CASSQDIAGKETQYF
TRBV5-6	.	TRBJ2-7	many	TGTGCCAGCAGCTGGGCGGGGTCCCAGTACTTC	CASSWAGSQYF